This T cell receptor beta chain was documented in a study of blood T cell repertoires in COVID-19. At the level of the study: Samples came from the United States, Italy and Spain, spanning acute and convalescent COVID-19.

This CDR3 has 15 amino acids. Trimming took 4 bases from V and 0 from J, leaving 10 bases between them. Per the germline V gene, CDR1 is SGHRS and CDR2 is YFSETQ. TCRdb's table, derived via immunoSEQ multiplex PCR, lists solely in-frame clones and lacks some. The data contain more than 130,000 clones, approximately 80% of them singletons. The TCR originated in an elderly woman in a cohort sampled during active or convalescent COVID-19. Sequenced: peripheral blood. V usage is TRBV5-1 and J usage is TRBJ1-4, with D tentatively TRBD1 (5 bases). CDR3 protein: CASSPGSATNEKLFF. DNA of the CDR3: TGCGCCAGCAGCCCAGGGTCCGCAACTAATGAAAAACTGTTTTTT.